The next 23 T cell receptor beta chains were all read from a single sample in a study of blood T cell repertoires in COVID-19. Data came from immunoSEQ multiplex PCR; TCRdb stores just in-frame clones and leaves some out. The sample yields around 250,000 clones, 86% seen once. The specimen sequenced was peripheral blood. The receptors derive from a middle-aged man with active or convalescent COVID-19.

The V call is TRBV9, the J call TRBJ2-1; no clear D gene. Looked up from germline, CDR1 is SGDLS and CDR2 is YYNGEE. Trimming removed 1 base from V and 8 bases from J, with 7 bases in between. There are 12 residues in the CDR3. In nucleotides, the CDR3 is TGTGCCAGCAGCGTAAGTCGGGATGAGCAGTTCTTC. This gives the protein CASSVSRDEQFF.

The chain's CDR3 is CASTGQGNQPQHF. CDR3 sequence (DNA): TGTGCCAGCACCGGACAGGGAAATCAGCCCCAGCATTTT. V is TRBV6-4 and J is TRBJ1-5, with TRBD1 matching 8 bases. Germline V gene sequence: CDR1 MRHNA, CDR2 SNTAGT. V shed 7 bases, J shed 4 bases, and the junction held 3 bases outside the gene matches. The CDR3 loop spans 13 amino acids.

This clone was picked up one time. The CDR3 loop is CASSLGGEGDTQYF. In DNA form, the CDR3 reads TGTGCCAGCAGCTTAGGCGGGGAAGGGGATACGCAGTATTTT. This rearrangement joins TRBV13 to TRBJ2-3, with D possibly matching TRBD2 (5 bases). This CDR3 has 14 residues. From germline, CDR1 is PRHDT and CDR2 FYEKMQ (reference sequence). The V end was cut by 0 bases, the J end by 6 bases, with 10 bases between.

This clone was counted between two and nine times. The chain recombines TRBV6-4 with TRBJ2-6; D unclear. The germline V gene has CDR1 MRHNA and CDR2 SNTAGT. V gave up 5 bases and J gave up 0 bases, with 5 bases separating them. The CDR3 covers 14 residues. CDR3 residues: CASSSYSGANVLTF. The CDR3, as DNA: TGTGCCAGCAGTTCGTACTCTGGGGCCAACGTCCTGACTTTC.

The genes are TRBV28 and TRBJ2-7; TRBD1 matches at 7 bases. The germline V gene encodes CDR1 MDHEN and CDR2 SYDVKM. The trim removed 8 bases at V and 0 bases at J, leaving 4 bases unmatched. The CDR3 length is 13 residues. CDR3 DNA sequence: TGTGCCAGCCGCCGACAGGGCTCCTACGAGCAGTACTTC. Translation gives CASRRQGSYEQYF.

This clone was seen a handful of times. The J gene is TRBJ1-1, the V gene TRBV7-6; D perhaps matches TRBD1 (6 bases). V gave up 3 bases and J gave up 8 bases, with 19 bases separating them. Per the germline V gene, CDR1 is SGHVS and CDR2 is FNYEAQ. This CDR3 has 15 amino acids. DNA for the CDR3: TGTGCCAGCAGCTTGTTTACACAGGGTACCGCCGAAGCTTTCTTT. Its protein is CASSLFTQGTAEAFF. Full variable domain (outside the CDR3, taken from reference TRBV7-6 and TRBJ1-1): GAGVSQSPRYKVTKRGQDVALRCDPISGHVSLYWYRQALGQGPEFLTYFNYEAQQDKSGLPNDRFSAERPEGSISTLTIQRTEQRDSAMYRCASSLFTQGTAEAFFGQGTRLTVV.

V and J are TRBV5-5 and TRBJ2-7; D possibly corresponds to TRBD2 (5 bases). Germline V gene data show CDR1 as SGHKS and CDR2 as YYEKEE (reference sequence). This CDR3 has 13 residues. Trimming left V 2 bases short and J 6 bases short, with 12 bases between. The CDR3 is CASSFSVSIEQYF. CDR3 DNA sequence: TGTGCCAGCAGCTTTAGCGTCTCGATCGAGCAGTACTTC.

The CDR3 coding sequence is TGTGCCAGTCAAGGCAGCGGGGGAGTTACCGGGGAGCTGTTTTTT. Translating it yields CASQGSGGVTGELFF. V gene TRBV27 combines with J gene TRBJ2-2, with 8 nucleotides matching TRBD2. The CDR3 has 15 amino acids. In germline, CDR1 is MNHEY, CDR2 SMNVEV (reference sequence). With 9 bases clipped from V and 5 bases from J, the junction kept 11 bases outside the gene matches.

The chain combines TRBV11-2 with TRBJ1-1; the D gene is possibly TRBD1 (5 bases). CDR3 length: 15 residues. CDR1 is SGHAT, CDR2 FQNNGV, per germline. Trimming shortened V by 5 bases and J by 5 bases, and 18 bases separated the two germline ends. This CDR3 is CASSPTGHGQTEAFF. CDR3 coding DNA: TGTGCCAGCAGCCCCACCGGACACGGGCAAACTGAAGCTTTCTTT.

In this sample, this clone turned up a few times. This chain connects TRBV4-1 to TRBJ1-1; TRBD1 matches 9 bases. From germline, CDR1 is MGHRA and CDR2 YSYEKL. This CDR3 has 16 residues. With V trimmed by 1 base and J by 1 base, 4 bases remained unmatched. The CDR3 nucleotides read TGCGCCAGCAGCCAAGTCCCGGGACAGGGGAACACTGAAGCTTTCTTT. Protein: CASSQVPGQGNTEAFF.

The chain employs TRBV7-9 and TRBJ2-1; 7 positions match TRBD1. Germline loops: CDR1 SEHNR, CDR2 FQNEAQ (reference sequence). The CDR3 length is 15 residues. The V segment lost 2 bases and the J segment 4 bases; nucleotides outside the gene matches: 5. This CDR3 is CASSLPGTAYNEQFF. CDR3 DNA: TGTGCCAGCAGCTTACCCGGGACAGCTTACAATGAGCAGTTCTTC.

V is TRBV4-2 and J is TRBJ1-2, with a tentative D call TRBD1 (5 bases). Germline CDR1 reads LGHNA; CDR2 reads YNFKEQ. The CDR3 totals 12 residues. Trimming removed 1 base at V and 7 bases at J, with 7 bases between. The CDR3 sequence: CASSQGGSGYTF. The CDR3 nucleotides are TGTGCCAGCAGCCAAGGGGGCTCTGGCTACACCTTC.

This chain joins TRBV27 and TRBJ1-1; 8 bases agree with TRBD1. Germline CDR1 and CDR2: MNHEY and SMNVEV (reference sequence). This CDR3 is built from 14 residues. V dropped 2 bases and J dropped 5; count of bases not matched to a gene: 4. The CDR3 loop is CASSLQGAQTEAFF. DNA for the CDR3: TGTGCCAGCAGTTTACAGGGGGCCCAAACTGAAGCTTTCTTT.

The chain uses TRBV11-2 and TRBJ2-7, with TRBD2 as a possible D gene (6 bases). Germline CDR1 SGHAT, CDR2 FQNNGV. V was shortened by 2 bases and J by 5 bases, with 19 bases between the two germline ends. The CDR3 extends over 16 amino acids. In DNA form, the CDR3 reads TGTGCCAGCAGCTTACGGGGTAGAGGTAGCGGCGACGAGCAGTACTTC. Translating gives CASSLRGRGSGDEQYF.

This chain connects TRBV30 to TRBJ1-1, with D unresolved. Per germline, CDR1 GTSNPN and CDR2 SVGIG (reference sequence). CDR3 length equals 12 residues. V was cut by 5 bases and J by 5 bases, with 12 bases left in between. The CDR3 DNA reads TGTGCCTGGGGTCCTCAGCGGACTGAAGCTTTCTTT. It encodes CAWGPQRTEAFF.

V gene TRBV6-5 combines with J gene TRBJ1-6, with D unresolved. The CDR3 is 13 amino acids. CDR1 and CDR2 from the germline V gene are MNHEY and SVGAGI. The V end lost 7 bases, the J end lost 9 bases, and 13 bases lay between the germline ends. CDR3 sequence reads: CASNLNTGSPLHF. CDR3 nucleotides: TGTGCCAGCAACCTTAACACGGGTTCACCCCTCCACTTT.

In this sample, this clone turned up once. The chain links TRBV6-5 to TRBJ1-2, with 7 nucleotides matching TRBD1. CDR1 is MNHEY, CDR2 SVGAGI, per germline. The CDR3 covers 15 residues. V shed 7 bases and J 6 bases; nucleotides not matched to a gene: 14. The CDR3 spells CASTRDVGTVNGYTF. DNA for the CDR3: TGTGCCAGCACCAGGGATGTCGGGACAGTCAATGGCTACACCTTC.

J is TRBJ1-2 and V is TRBV7-2; D is undetermined. Deletions cut 5 bases from V and 7 bases from J, with 17 bases between. Germline CDR1 reads SGHTA; CDR2 reads FQGNSA. CDR3 length equals 14 residues. CDR3 bases: TGTGCCAGCAGCCCCCAAGAGCCATCTGGTGGCTACACCTTC. This encodes CASSPQEPSGGYTF.

Note on this clone: This sample also contains other DNA sequences that code for the same CDR3. The chain is built from TRBV9 and TRBJ1-2, with a tentative D call TRBD1 (5 bases). The V end lost 3 bases, the J end lost 3 bases, and 15 bases lay between the germline ends. The germline V gene has CDR1 SGDLS and CDR2 YYNGEE. The CDR3 is made up of 15 amino acids. Here the CDR3 DNA reads TGTGCCAGCAGCGCCCCGCGGCAGGGTCACTATGGCTACACCTTC. Translation gives CASSAPRQGHYGYTF.

The V and J genes are TRBV19 and TRBJ2-7, with TRBD1 matching over 8 bases. Germline CDR1 LNHDA, CDR2 SQIVND (reference sequence). The CDR3 runs to 14 residues. J was trimmed by 3 bases and V by 5 bases; bases with no gene match: 6. The CDR3 region is CASSQRQGSYEQYF. CDR3 bases: TGTGCCAGTAGTCAAAGACAGGGGAGCTACGAGCAGTACTTC.

In its sample, this clone was seen once. The rearrangement joins TRBV19 to TRBJ1-4, with D perhaps TRBD1 (5 bases). The CDR3 is 15 residues long. Germline loops: CDR1 LNHDA, CDR2 SQIVND (reference sequence). Trimming stripped 3 bases from V and 7 bases from J, with 15 bases between. The CDR3 DNA reads as TGTGCCAGTAGTATTTATGGGGCTTGGGGTGAAAAACTGTTTTTT. Its protein product is CASSIYGAWGEKLFF. The whole variable domain, remainder taken from reference TRBV19 and TRBJ1-4, is DGGITQSPKYLFRKEGQNVTLSCEQNLNHDAMYWYRQDPGQGLRLIYYSQIVNDFQKGDIAEGYSVSREKKESFPLTVTSAQKNPTAFYLCASSIYGAWGEKLFFGSGTQLSVL.

The chain links TRBV13 to TRBJ2-1, with 14 nucleotides matching TRBD2. V dropped 3 bases and J dropped 9; count of bases not matched to a gene: 4. This CDR3 spans 15 amino acids. Germline V gives CDR1 PRHDT, CDR2 FYEKMQ (reference sequence). In DNA form, the CDR3 reads TGTGCCAGCAGCTTTCCGGGACTAGCGGGAGTTGAGCAGTTCTTC. Its translation is CASSFPGLAGVEQFF. Based on the CDR3 plus reference TRBV13 and TRBJ2-1, the full variable domain is AAGVIQSPRHLIKEKRETATLKCYPIPRHDTVYWYQQGPGQDPQFLISFYEKMQSDKGSIPDRFSAQQFSDYHSELNMSSLELGDSALYFCASSFPGLAGVEQFFGPGTRLTVL.

This clone occurred a few times. The V call is TRBV6-5, the J call TRBJ2-2, with D hard to call. The V end was cut by 6 bases, the J end by 4 bases, with 3 bases between. CDR1 MNHEY and CDR2 SVGAGI come from the germline V gene. This CDR3 region has 11 residues. CDR3 residues: CASRSTGELFF. CDR3 in DNA: TGTGCCAGCAGGAGCACCGGGGAGCTGTTTTTT.